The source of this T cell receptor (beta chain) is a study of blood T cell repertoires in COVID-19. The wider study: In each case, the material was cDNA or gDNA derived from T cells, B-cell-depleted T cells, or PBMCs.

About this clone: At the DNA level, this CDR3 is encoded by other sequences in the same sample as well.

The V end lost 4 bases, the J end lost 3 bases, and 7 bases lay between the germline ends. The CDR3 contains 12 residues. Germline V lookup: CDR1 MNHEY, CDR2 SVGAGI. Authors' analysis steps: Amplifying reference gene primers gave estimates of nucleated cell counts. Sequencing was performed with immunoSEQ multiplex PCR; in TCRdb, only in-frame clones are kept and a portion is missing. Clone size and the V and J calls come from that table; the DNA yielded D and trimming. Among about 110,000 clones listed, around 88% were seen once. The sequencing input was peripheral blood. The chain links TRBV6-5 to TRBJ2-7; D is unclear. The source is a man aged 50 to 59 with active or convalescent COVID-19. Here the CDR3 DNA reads TGTGCCAGCAGTTTATCCGGCTACGAGCAGTACTTC. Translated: CASSLSGYEQYF.